The present T cell receptor beta chain was sequenced within a study of blood T cell repertoires in COVID-19. Study background: In each case, the material was cDNA or gDNA derived from T cells, B-cell-depleted T cells, or PBMCs.

What the recovered Cohort 3 donors had was two negative PCRs, clearance, or symptom resolution. In the original processing: Amplified reference gene primers provided the basis for estimating nucleated cell counts. The protocol was immunoSEQ multiplex PCR, while the TCRdb copy is restricted to in-frame clones and leaves out a portion. The D gene and trimming were derived from the DNA, and the V and J assignments and clone size from that table. This table has around 500,000 clones, 70% to 90% appearing once. This clone was seen once. The CDR3 is made up of 14 amino acids. The chain combines TRBV21-1 with TRBJ1-2; TRBD1 reflects the table's D call only, with no check against the DNA. TRBV21-1 is a recognized pseudogene. The sample consisted of PBMCs or T cells enriched from blood (not recorded which). This sequence originates from a woman between 35 and 50 years old who had recovered from COVID-19. CDR3 in DNA: TGTGCCAGCACCCTAAAAAAAGACAGGAAGTGCTACACCTTC. As protein: CASTLKKDRKCYTF.